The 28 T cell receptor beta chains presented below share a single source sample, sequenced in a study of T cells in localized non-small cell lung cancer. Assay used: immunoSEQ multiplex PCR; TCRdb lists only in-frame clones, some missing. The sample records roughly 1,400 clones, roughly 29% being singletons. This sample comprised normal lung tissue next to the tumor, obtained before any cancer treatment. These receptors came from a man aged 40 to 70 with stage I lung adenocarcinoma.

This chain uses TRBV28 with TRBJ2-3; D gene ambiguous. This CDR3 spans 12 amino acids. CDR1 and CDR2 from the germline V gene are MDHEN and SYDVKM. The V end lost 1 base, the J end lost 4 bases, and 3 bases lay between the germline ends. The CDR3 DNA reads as TGTGCCAGCAGTTTATTCGCAGATACGCAGTATTTT. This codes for CASSLFADTQYF.

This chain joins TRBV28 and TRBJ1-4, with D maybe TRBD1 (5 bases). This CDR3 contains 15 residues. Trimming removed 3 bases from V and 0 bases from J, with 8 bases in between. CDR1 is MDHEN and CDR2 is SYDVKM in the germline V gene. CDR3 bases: TGTGCCAGCAGTTTGGGGGGAGCAACTAATGAAAAACTGTTTTTT. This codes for CASSLGGATNEKLFF.

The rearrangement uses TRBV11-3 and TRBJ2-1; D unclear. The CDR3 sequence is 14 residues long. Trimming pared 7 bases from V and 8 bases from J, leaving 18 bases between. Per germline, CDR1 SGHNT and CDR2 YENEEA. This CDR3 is CASNRPVQGDEQFF. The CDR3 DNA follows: TGTGCCAGCAACCGACCAGTACAAGGAGATGAGCAGTTCTTC.

DNA for the CDR3: TGTGCCAGCAGCGTAGGTTCCGCCATCACCGGGGAGCTGTTTTTT. Its protein is CASSVGSAITGELFF. This sequence joins TRBV9 and TRBJ2-2; D call uncertain. The V end was cut by 0 bases, the J end by 4 bases, with 10 bases between. Germline V gene data show CDR1 as SGDLS and CDR2 as YYNGEE. The CDR3 is made up of 15 amino acids.

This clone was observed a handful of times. Here the CDR3 reads CASSLSTDYGYTF. DNA for the CDR3: TGTGCCAGCAGTTTATCGACAGATTATGGCTACACCTTC. This chain connects TRBV2 to TRBJ1-2, with D tentatively TRBD1 (5 bases). Between the trimmed V and J ends, which lost 5 bases and 5 bases, there was a span of 12 bases. This CDR3 is built from 13 residues. The germline CDR1 and CDR2 sequences are SNHLY and FYNNEI.

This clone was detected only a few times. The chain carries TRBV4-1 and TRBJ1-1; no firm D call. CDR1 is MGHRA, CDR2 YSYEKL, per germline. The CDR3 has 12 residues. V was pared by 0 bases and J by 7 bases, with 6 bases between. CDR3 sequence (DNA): TGCGCCAGCAGCCAAGAGGGAGGTGAAGCTTTCTTT. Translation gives CASSQEGGEAFF.

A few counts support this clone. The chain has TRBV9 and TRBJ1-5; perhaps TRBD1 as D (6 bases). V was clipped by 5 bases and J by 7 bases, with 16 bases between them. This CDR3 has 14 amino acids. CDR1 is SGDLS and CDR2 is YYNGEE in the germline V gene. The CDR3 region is CASSLFRGEQPQHF. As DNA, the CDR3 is TGTGCCAGCAGTTTATTCAGGGGTGAACAGCCCCAGCATTTT.

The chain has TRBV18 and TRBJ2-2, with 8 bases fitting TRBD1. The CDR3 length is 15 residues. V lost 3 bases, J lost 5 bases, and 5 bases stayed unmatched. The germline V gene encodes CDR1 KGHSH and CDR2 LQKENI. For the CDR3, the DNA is TGTGCCAGCTCACCCAGGGGGCTGGGGACCGGGGAGCTGTTTTTT. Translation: CASSPRGLGTGELFF.

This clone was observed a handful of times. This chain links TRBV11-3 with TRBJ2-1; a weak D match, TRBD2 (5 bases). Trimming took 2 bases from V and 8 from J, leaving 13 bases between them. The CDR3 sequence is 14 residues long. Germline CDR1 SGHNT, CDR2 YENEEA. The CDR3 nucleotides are TGTGCCAGCAGCTTAACGGGCAGGCGGGATGAGCAGTTCTTC. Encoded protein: CASSLTGRRDEQFF.

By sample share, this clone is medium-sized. CDR3 in DNA: TGTGCCATCATGGCCAGCGGAGCTACGCTGCAGTACTTC. As protein: CAIMASGATLQYF. The V call is TRBV6-8, the J call TRBJ2-7; tentatively, D is TRBD2 (5 bases). CDR3 size: 13 residues. Germline V lookup: CDR1 MNHGY, CDR2 SAAAGT. The V end was cut by 10 bases, the J end by 9 bases, with 22 bases between.

The CDR3 DNA follows: TGTGCCAGCAGCATCAGCGGGAGAAGTACCGGGGAGCTGTTTTTT. Residues: CASSISGRSTGELFF. J is TRBJ2-2 and V is TRBV6-8; 8 nucleotides match TRBD2. The CDR3 is made up of 15 amino acids. J gave up 5 bases and V 6 bases, and 8 bases lay outside the gene matches. Germline-derived CDR1 and CDR2 are MNHGY and SAAAGT.

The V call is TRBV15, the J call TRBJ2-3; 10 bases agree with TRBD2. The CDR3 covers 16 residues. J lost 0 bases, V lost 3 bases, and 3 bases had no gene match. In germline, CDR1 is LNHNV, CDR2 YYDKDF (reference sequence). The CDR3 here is CATSSGLAESTDTQYF. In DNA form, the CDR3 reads TGTGCCACCAGCAGCGGACTAGCGGAGAGCACAGATACGCAGTATTTT.

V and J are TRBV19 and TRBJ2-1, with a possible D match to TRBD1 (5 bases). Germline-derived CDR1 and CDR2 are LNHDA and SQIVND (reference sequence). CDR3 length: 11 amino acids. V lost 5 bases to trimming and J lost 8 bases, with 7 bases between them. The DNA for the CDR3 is TGTGCCAGTAGTCAGGGCTATGAGCAGTTCTTC. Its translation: CASSQGYEQFF.

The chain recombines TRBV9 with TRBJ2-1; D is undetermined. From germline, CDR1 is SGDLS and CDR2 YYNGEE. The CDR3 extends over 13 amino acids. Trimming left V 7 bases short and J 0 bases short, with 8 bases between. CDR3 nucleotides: TGTGCCAGCTCTCCGAGCTCCTACAATGAGCAGTTCTTC. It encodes CASSPSSYNEQFF.

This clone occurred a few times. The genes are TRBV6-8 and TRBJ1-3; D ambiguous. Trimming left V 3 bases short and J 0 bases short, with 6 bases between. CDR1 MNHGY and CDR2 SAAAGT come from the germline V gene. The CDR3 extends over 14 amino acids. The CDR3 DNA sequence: TGTGCCAGCAGTTATTCAATCTCTGGAAACACCATATATTTT. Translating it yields CASSYSISGNTIYF.

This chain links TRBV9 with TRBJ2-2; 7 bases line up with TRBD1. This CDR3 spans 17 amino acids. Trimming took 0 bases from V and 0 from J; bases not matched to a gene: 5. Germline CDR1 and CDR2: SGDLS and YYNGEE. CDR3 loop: CASSVGEGAANTGELFF. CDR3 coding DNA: TGTGCCAGCAGCGTAGGCGAGGGGGCTGCGAACACCGGGGAGCTGTTTTTT. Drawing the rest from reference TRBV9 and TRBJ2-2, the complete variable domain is DSGVTQTPKHLITATGQRVTLRCSPRSGDLSVYWYQQSLDQGLQFLIQYYNGEERAKGNILERFSAQQFPDLHSELNLSSLELGDSALYFCASSVGEGAANTGELFFGEGSRLTVL.

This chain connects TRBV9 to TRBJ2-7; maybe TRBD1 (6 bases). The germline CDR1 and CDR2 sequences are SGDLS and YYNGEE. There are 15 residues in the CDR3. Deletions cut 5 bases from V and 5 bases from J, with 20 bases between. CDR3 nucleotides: TGTGCCAGCAGTGTCCCCAGGGGAAGAGAACACGAGCAGTACTTC. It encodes CASSVPRGREHEQYF.

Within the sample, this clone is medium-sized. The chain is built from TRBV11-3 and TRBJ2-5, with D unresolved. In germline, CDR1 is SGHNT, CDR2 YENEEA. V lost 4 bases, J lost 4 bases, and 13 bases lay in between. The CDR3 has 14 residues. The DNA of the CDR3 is TGTGCCAGCAGCTGTACGGACGAGTTAGAGACCCAGTACTTC. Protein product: CASSCTDELETQYF.

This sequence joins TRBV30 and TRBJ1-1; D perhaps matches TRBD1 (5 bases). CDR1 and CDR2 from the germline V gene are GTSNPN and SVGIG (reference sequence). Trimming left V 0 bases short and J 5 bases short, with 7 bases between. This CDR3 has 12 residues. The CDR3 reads CAWSVRGTEAFF. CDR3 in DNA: TGTGCCTGGAGTGTAAGGGGAACTGAAGCTTTCTTT.

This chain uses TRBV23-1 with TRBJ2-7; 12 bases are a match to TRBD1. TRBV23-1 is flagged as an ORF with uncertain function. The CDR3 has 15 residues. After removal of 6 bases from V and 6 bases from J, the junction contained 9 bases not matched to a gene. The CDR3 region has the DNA TGCGCCAGCAGCCAAGGGACAGGGGGCTCTGGCGAGCAGTACTTC. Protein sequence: CASSQGTGGSGEQYF.

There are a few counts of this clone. In nucleotides, the CDR3 is TGTGCCAGAAGCTTGACTAGCGGGAGCACAGATACGCAGTATTTT. Protein sequence: CARSLTSGSTDTQYF. This chain uses TRBV5-3 with TRBJ2-3, with 9 nucleotides matching TRBD2. TRBV5-3 is labeled an ORF, and its function is uncertain. There are 15 residues in the CDR3. The J segment lost 0 bases and the V segment lost 1 base, leaving 0 bases of the junction unmatched.

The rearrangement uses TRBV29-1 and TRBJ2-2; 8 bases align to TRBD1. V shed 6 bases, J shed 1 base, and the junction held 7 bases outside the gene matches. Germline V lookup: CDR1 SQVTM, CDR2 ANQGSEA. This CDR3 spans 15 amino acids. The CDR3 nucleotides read TGCAGCGTCGATTCCGGGACAGGGAACACCGGGGAGCTGTTTTTT. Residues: CSVDSGTGNTGELFF.

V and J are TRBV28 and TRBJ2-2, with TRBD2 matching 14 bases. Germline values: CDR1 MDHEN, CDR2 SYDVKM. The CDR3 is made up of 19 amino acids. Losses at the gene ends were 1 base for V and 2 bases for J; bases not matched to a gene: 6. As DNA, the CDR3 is TGTGCCAGCAGTTTATCAGTGACTAGCGGGAGGGATAACACCGGGGAGCTGTTTTTT. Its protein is CASSLSVTSGRDNTGELFF.

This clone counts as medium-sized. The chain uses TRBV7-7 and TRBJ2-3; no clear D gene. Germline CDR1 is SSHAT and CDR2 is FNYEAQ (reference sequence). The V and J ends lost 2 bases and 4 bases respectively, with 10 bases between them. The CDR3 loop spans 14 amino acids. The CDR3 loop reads CASSLKGLADTQYF. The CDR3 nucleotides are TGTGCCAGCAGCTTAAAAGGGTTGGCAGATACGCAGTATTTT.

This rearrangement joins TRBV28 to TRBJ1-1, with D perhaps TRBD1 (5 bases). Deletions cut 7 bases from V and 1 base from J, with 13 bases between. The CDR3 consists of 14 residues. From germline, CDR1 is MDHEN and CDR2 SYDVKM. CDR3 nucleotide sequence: TGTGCCAGCAAGTCAGGGAAGGGGAACACTGAAGCTTTCTTT. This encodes CASKSGKGNTEAFF. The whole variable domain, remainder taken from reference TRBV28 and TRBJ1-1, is DVKVTQSSRYLVKRTGEKVFLECVQDMDHENMFWYRQDPGLGLRLIYFSYDVKMKEKGDIPEGYSVSREKKERFSLILESASTNQTSMYLCASKSGKGNTEAFFGQGTRLTVV.

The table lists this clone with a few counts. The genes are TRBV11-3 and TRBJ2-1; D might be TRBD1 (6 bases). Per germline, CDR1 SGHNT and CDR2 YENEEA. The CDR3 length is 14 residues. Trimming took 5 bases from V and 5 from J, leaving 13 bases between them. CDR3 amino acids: CASSVGGPNNEQFF. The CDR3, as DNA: TGTGCCAGCAGCGTAGGGGGACCCAACAATGAGCAGTTCTTC. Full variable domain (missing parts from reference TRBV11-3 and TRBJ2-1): EAGVVQSPRYKIIEKKQPVAFWCNPISGHNTLYWYLQNLGQGPELLIRYENEEAVDDSQLPKDRFSAERLKGVDSTLKIQPAELGDSAVYLCASSVGGPNNEQFFGPGTRLTVL.

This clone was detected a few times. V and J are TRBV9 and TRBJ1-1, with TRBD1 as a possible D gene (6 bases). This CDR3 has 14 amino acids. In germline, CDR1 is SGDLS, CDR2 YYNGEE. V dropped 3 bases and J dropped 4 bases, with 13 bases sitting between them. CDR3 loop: CASSADSWVTEAFF. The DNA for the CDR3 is TGTGCCAGCAGCGCGGACAGCTGGGTCACTGAAGCTTTCTTT.

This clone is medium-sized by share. CDR3 nucleotides: TGTGCCAGCAGCAACGACGCCAACACTGAAGCTTTCTTT. Its translation: CASSNDANTEAFF. J is TRBJ1-1 and V is TRBV6-8; no reliable D call. This CDR3 spans 13 amino acids. Trimming removed 6 bases from V and 2 bases from J, with 10 bases in between. Germline lookup yields CDR1 MNHGY and CDR2 SAAAGT.